Many counts were recorded for the clone carrying this TCR beta chain. These data belong to a study of T-cell reconstitution after alpha-beta-depleted transplantation in children. A TCRbeta library incorporating unique molecular identifiers was prepared. From the PCR reads, TCRdb called clonotypes with MiXCR, one entry per CDR3 protein. The sample holds about 190,000 distinct CDR3 sequences, more than 6.5% seen once. J was trimmed by 1 base and V by 6 bases; bases with no gene match: 12. This CDR3 is built from 16 residues. CDR1 MNHEY and CDR2 SVGAGI come from the germline V gene. This sample comprised PBMCs from the stem cell graft donor, obtained from the stem cell graft. The receptor's source is a human donor who donated a stem cell graft to a child with Wiskott-Aldrich syndrome. This chain connects TRBV6-5 to TRBJ2-7, with 7 bases lining up with TRBD1. In DNA, the CDR3 is TGTGCCAGCAGGATCGCCGGGACAGAGTCTTCCTACGAGCAGTACTTC. Translating it yields CASRIAGTESSYEQYF.